This record looks at one T cell receptor beta chain sequence and its context. This sample was taken from a study of shared clonotypes between healthy human individuals. Germline-derived CDR1 and CDR2 are SGHRS and YFSETQ. Trimming pared 0 bases from V and 7 bases from J, leaving 17 bases between. The CDR3 spans 16 residues. Data came from immunoSEQ multiplex PCR; TCRdb stores just in-frame clones and leaves some out. The repertoire holds roughly 1,100,000 clones, around 74% seen once, with approximately 1.3% in the top ten. This TCR derives from a young man in good health. Sequencing input: memory CD4+ T cells sorted from blood. The sample's subset: CD45RA-negative fraction. This chain connects TRBV5-1 to TRBJ2-1, with D possibly TRBD1 on 5 matching bases. The CDR3 nucleotides are TGCGCCAGCAGCTTGGGGGGCTTCCGAACTCAAAATGAGCAGTTCTTC. Protein: CASSLGGFRTQNEQFF.